This is a list of T cell receptor beta chains from one sample in a study of T cell changes during pregnancy in multiple sclerosis. Generated by immunoSEQ multiplex PCR, the TCRdb table keeps only in-frame clones and is missing some. The table shows about 87,000 clones, with around 93% occurring only once. Sequenced here: peripheral blood, sampled in the third trimester of pregnancy. The receptors shown here come from a female donor in good health, enrolled as a control in a pregnancy study. The CDR3 runs from the conserved cysteine through the conserved F or W. The D gene is left open where the match is weak. Clone sizes are given selectively: once, few, many, or a class where the clone is expanded.

d_call	clone_size	v_call	j_call	cdr3_nt	cdr3_aa
TRBD2	once	TRBV4-1	TRBJ2-3	TGCGCCAGCAGCCAACCGTCTAGCGGAAGCACAGATACGCAGTATTTT	CASSQPSSGSTDTQYF
TRBD1	few	TRBV19	TRBJ1-1	TGTGCCAGTAACCCGACAGGGACAAACACTGAAGCTTTCTTT	CASNPTGTNTEAFF
-	-	TRBV27	TRBJ1-4	TGTGCCAGCAGTCCGGGAATTAATGAAAAACTGTTTTTT	CASSPGINEKLFF
TRBD1	-	TRBV18	TRBJ1-5	TGTGCCAGCTCTTCTCCGGGACAGGGGGCGGTTCAGCCCCAGCATTTT	CASSSPGQGAVQPQHF
TRBD1	-	TRBV13	TRBJ2-1	TGTGCCAGCACCTTAGACAGGGGTCAGGAGCAGTTCTTC	CASTLDRGQEQFF
-	few	TRBV5-1	TRBJ1-1	TGCGCCAGCAGCTTGGTAGGGACAAACACTGAAGCTTTCTTT	CASSLVGTNTEAFF
TRBD1	few	TRBV5-1	TRBJ1-1	TGCGCCAGCAGCTCCCTAGGGGACAGGGGGTCTGAAGCTTTCTTT	CASSSLGDRGSEAFF
-	-	TRBV6-5	TRBJ2-5	TGTGCCAGCAGGGATGGGGGGTCGGGAGAGACCCAGTACTTC	CASRDGGSGETQYF
TRBD1	-	TRBV27	TRBJ2-7	TGTGCCAGCAGTTTTCGGGACAGGGGGCGAGGAGAGCAGTACTTC	CASSFRDRGRGEQYF
-	-	TRBV2	TRBJ2-7	TGTGCCAGCAGCGTGGAGCGGAACTACGAGCAGTACTTC	CASSVERNYEQYF
-	-	TRBV30	TRBJ1-5	TGTGCCTGGTCGATGAGGAGCAATCAGCCCCAGCATTTT	CAWSMRSNQPQHF
TRBD1	-	TRBV4-1	TRBJ2-1	TGCGCCAGCAGCCGGGGGACAGGGGGCTTGAGGGTCTACAATGAGCAGTTCTTC	CASSRGTGGLRVYNEQFF
-	-	TRBV30	TRBJ1-1	TGTGCCTGGGTCAACCACATCCGGGGGAACACTGAAGCTTTCTTT	CAWVNHIRGNTEAFF
TRBD1	-	TRBV19	TRBJ2-7	TGTGCCAGTAGTCCCCGACAGGGGAACTCCTACGAGCAGTACTTC	CASSPRQGNSYEQYF
TRBD1	few	TRBV6-5	TRBJ1-1	TGTGCCAGCAGTTACAGGACAGGGGCCGCTTTCTTT	CASSYRTGAAFF
-	-	TRBV6-6	TRBJ2-5	TGTGCCAGCAGTCAGACGAAGGGGGGGGCAGAGACCCAGTACTTC	CASSQTKGGAETQYF
TRBD2	-	TRBV7-8	TRBJ2-7	TGTGCCAGCAGCTTAGTGGGTAGCGGGAGGCCCTTACTACGCGAGCAGTACTTC	CASSLVGSGRPLLREQYF
-	-	TRBV10-3	TRBJ1-1	TGTGCCATCAGTCGGCAGGGGCCTAACACTGAAGCTTTCTTT	CAISRQGPNTEAFF
-	-	TRBV2	TRBJ1-5	TGTGCCAGCAGCCCCGAACGGGGAAATCAGCCCCAGCATTTT	CASSPERGNQPQHF
TRBD1	-	TRBV19	TRBJ2-2	TGTGCCAGTAGTATCGGACCTCAGGGGGCGGACGGGGAGCTGTTTTTT	CASSIGPQGADGELFF
-	-	TRBV30	TRBJ2-5	TGTGCCTGGGGAGCCTGGCTAGTTGAAGAGACCCAGTACTTC	CAWGAWLVEETQYF
-	-	TRBV27	TRBJ1-2	TGTGCCAGCAGTGAACTCGGGACTAGCTATGGCTACACCTTC	CASSELGTSYGYTF
TRBD2	-	TRBV19	TRBJ2-3	TGTGCCACTAAAGCTCCGGGACTAGCCTCTCAGTATTTT	CATKAPGLASQYF
-	-	TRBV15	TRBJ1-4	TGTGCCACCAGCAGAGATGTCCTACCTGCAACTAATGAAAAACTGTTTTTT	CATSRDVLPATNEKLFF
-	-	TRBV6-6	TRBJ2-3	TGTGCCAGCAGTTACTCGAAACAGGCCCGCACAGATACGCAGTATTTT	CASSYSKQARTDTQYF
-	once	TRBV25-1	TRBJ1-5	TGTGCCAGCAGTGAACGAGGGCGCAATCAGCCCCAGCATTTT	CASSERGRNQPQHF
TRBD1	-	TRBV27	TRBJ2-1	TGTGCCAGCAGTGCCCTCACAGGGGTCTCCTACAATGAGCAGTTCTTC	CASSALTGVSYNEQFF
-	-	TRBV4-1	TRBJ2-3	TGCGCCAGCAGCCAAGAAGGGGCCACAGATACGCAGTATTTT	CASSQEGATDTQYF
-	once	TRBV5-1	TRBJ1-2	TGCGCCAGCAGCTCAACAGGGTTACGAAGCTATGGCTACACCTTC	CASSSTGLRSYGYTF
TRBD2	-	TRBV5-1	TRBJ2-4	TGCGCCAGCAGCTTAGGAGCGGGAGAAAACATTCAGTACTTC	CASSLGAGENIQYF